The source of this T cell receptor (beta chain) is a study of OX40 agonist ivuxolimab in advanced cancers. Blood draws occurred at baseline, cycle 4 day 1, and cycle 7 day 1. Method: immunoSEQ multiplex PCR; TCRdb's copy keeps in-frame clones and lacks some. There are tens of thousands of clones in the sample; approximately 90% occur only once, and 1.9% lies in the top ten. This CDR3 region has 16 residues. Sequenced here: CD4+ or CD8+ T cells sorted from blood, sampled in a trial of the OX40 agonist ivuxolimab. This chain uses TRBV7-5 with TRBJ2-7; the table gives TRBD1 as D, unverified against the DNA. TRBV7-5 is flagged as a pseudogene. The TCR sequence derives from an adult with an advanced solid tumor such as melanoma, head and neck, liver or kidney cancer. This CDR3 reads CVRSLETRDRGYEQYF. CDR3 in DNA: TGTGTCAGAAGCTTGGAAACCCGGGACAGGGGTTACGAGCAGTACTTC.